The 20 T cell receptor beta chains below were found in one sample sequenced in a study of blood T cell repertoires in COVID-19. The protocol was immunoSEQ multiplex PCR, while the TCRdb copy is restricted to in-frame clones and leaves out a portion. The sample holds more than 35,000 clones, roughly 84% seen once. Sequencing was carried out using peripheral blood. The receptors shown here come from a man aged 50-60 years with active or convalescent COVID-19.

The rearrangement uses TRBV15 and TRBJ2-7; perhaps TRBD1 as D (6 bases). Trimming removed 3 bases from V and 2 bases from J, with 8 bases in between. Germline V gene lookup returns CDR1 LNHNV and CDR2 YYDKDF (reference sequence). CDR3 length: 13 amino acids. The CDR3 DNA follows: TGTGCCACCAGCAGGGACAGCGCCTACGAGCAGTACTTC. It encodes CATSRDSAYEQYF.

J is TRBJ2-2 and V is TRBV14; the D gene is possibly TRBD2 (5 bases). Germline loops: CDR1 SGHDN, CDR2 FVKESK. The CDR3 runs 16 residues. Trimming took off 4 bases at V and 5 bases at J, with 17 bases between the two ends. The CDR3 DNA is TGTGCCAGCAGCCGGTTGGATCGGGGATGGACCGGGGAGCTGTTTTTT. This codes for CASSRLDRGWTGELFF.

The chain joins TRBV30 to TRBJ1-5; weak D call: TRBD1 (5 bases). The CDR3 runs 13 residues. Germline V CDR1 and CDR2: GTSNPN, SVGIG (reference sequence). The V and J ends lost 3 bases and 4 bases respectively, with 10 bases between them. CDR3 in amino acids: CAWRSGSNQPQHF. The CDR3, as DNA: TGTGCCTGGAGGTCAGGGTCTAATCAGCCCCAGCATTTT.

The chain recombines TRBV6-4 with TRBJ2-3; TRBD1 aligns across 7 bases. The CDR3 length is 13 residues. Trimming removed 5 bases from V and 6 bases from J; junction bases left unmatched: 5. The V gene's germline CDR1 is MRHNA and CDR2 SNTAGT. The CDR3 sequence is CASSREGADTQYF. The CDR3 DNA is TGTGCCAGCAGTCGAGAGGGGGCCGATACGCAGTATTTT.

This chain links TRBV7-2 with TRBJ2-1; D is undetermined. Germline V gene data show CDR1 as SGHTA and CDR2 as FQGNSA. V lost 0 bases to trimming and J lost 10 bases, with 16 bases between them. The CDR3 totals 15 residues. This CDR3 reads CASSLAASSTAEQFF. Written as DNA, the CDR3 is TGTGCCAGCAGCTTAGCTGCTTCGTCTACAGCCGAGCAGTTCTTC.

V usage is TRBV18 and J usage is TRBJ2-3; 7 nucleotides line up with TRBD1. In germline, CDR1 is KGHSH, CDR2 LQKENI. V shed 3 bases and J 3 bases; nucleotides not matched to a gene: 6. This CDR3 spans 15 amino acids. CDR3 protein: CASSPRTGITDTQYF. CDR3 nucleotides: TGTGCCAGCTCACCGAGGACAGGAATAACAGATACGCAGTATTTT.

The chain has TRBV27 and TRBJ2-7; D is uncertain. The length of the CDR3 is 12 residues. V was pared by 6 bases and J by 7 bases, with 13 bases between. The germline V gene has CDR1 MNHEY and CDR2 SMNVEV (reference sequence). CDR3 sequence (DNA): TGTGCCAGCAGCCTCAGTGGCAGGGAGCAGTACTTC. Translated, it gives CASSLSGREQYF.

The chain couples TRBV7-3 to TRBJ2-3; D possibly corresponds to TRBD2 (5 bases). V lost 5 bases and J 1 base, leaving 10 bases between the germline ends. The CDR3 loop spans 14 amino acids. In germline, CDR1 is SGHTA, CDR2 FQGTGA. In nucleotides, the CDR3 is TGTGCCAGCAGCACATCGAGGGGCACAGATACGCAGTATTTT. Its translation is CASSTSRGTDTQYF. Using reference TRBV7-3 and TRBJ2-3 for the parts outside the CDR3, the full variable domain is GAGVSQTPSNKVTEKGKYVELRCDPISGHTALYWYRQSLGQGPEFLIYFQGTGAADDSGLPNDRFFAVRPEGSVSTLKIQRTERGDSAVYLCASSTSRGTDTQYFGPGTRLTVL.

This chain joins TRBV3-1 (or the pseudogene TRBV3-2) and TRBJ1-6, with TRBD1 identical over 8 bases. The CDR3 consists of 17 residues. Germline V gene sequence: CDR1 LGHDT, CDR2 YNNKEL (reference sequence). The V and J ends lost 5 bases and 0 bases, in that order; junction bases with no gene match: 6. CDR3 nucleotides: TGTGCCAGCAGCGCCCGGACAGGGAGCTCCTATAATTCACCCCTCCACTTT. Translating it yields CASSARTGSSYNSPLHF.

The chain employs TRBV27 and TRBJ2-1; weak D call: TRBD1 (6 bases). Germline V lookup: CDR1 MNHEY, CDR2 SMNVEV (reference sequence). The CDR3 contains 15 residues. V was clipped by 5 bases and J by 7 bases, with 18 bases between them. Here the CDR3 DNA reads TGTGCCAGCAGTGACCGGGACACCCCCTCTAATGAGCAGTTCTTC. Translated, it gives CASSDRDTPSNEQFF.

The chain is built from TRBV15 and TRBJ1-6; D unresolved. With 0 bases removed from V and 10 bases from J, the gap between germline ends came to 13 bases. CDR3 length: 15 amino acids. Germline V gene sequence: CDR1 LNHNV, CDR2 YYDKDF (reference sequence). The CDR3: CATSRDPAVGSPLHF. CDR3 DNA: TGTGCCACCAGCAGAGATCCAGCGGTGGGCTCACCCCTCCACTTT.

The gene calls are TRBV5-1 and TRBJ1-4; 7 bases map to TRBD1. V shed 7 bases, J shed 3 bases, and the junction held 12 bases outside the gene matches. The CDR3 is made up of 16 amino acids. Looked up from germline, CDR1 is SGHRS and CDR2 is YFSETQ. The CDR3 loop is CASRRTQGVANEKLFF. In DNA form, the CDR3 reads TGCGCCAGCCGTCGAACTCAGGGGGTAGCTAATGAAAAACTGTTTTTT.

In nucleotides, the CDR3 is TGTGCCAGCATTCCGAGCGGGGGAGTCTACGAGCAGTACTTC. It encodes CASIPSGGVYEQYF. The rearrangement links TRBV2 to TRBJ2-7, with 8 bases that match TRBD2. The junction had 8 bases not matched to a gene; V was cut back by 7 bases and J by 3 bases. The CDR3 is made up of 14 amino acids. Germline V gene data show CDR1 as SNHLY and CDR2 as FYNNEI.

This sequence joins TRBV7-2 and TRBJ2-3; TRBD2 is a possible D gene (6 bases). CDR3 length: 14 amino acids. The V end was cut by 5 bases, the J end by 0 bases, with 9 bases between. Germline assignment: CDR1 SGHTA and CDR2 FQGNSA. The CDR3 DNA is TGTGCCAGCAGCCCAGGGACTAGCACAGATACGCAGTATTTT. As protein: CASSPGTSTDTQYF.

CDR3 sequence (DNA): TGTGCCAGTAGTATGGGGACAGGGTTTATCGAGCAGTACTTC. Its protein product is CASSMGTGFIEQYF. The chain employs TRBV19 and TRBJ2-7; 9 nucleotides align to TRBD1. The CDR3 runs 14 residues. Trimming at V came to 3 bases and at J to 6 bases, leaving 6 bases not matched to a gene. Per the germline V gene, CDR1 is LNHDA and CDR2 is SQIVND (reference sequence). Variable domain in full (rest from reference TRBV19 and TRBJ2-7): DGGITQSPKYLFRKEGQNVTLSCEQNLNHDAMYWYRQDPGQGLRLIYYSQIVNDFQKGDIAEGYSVSREKKESFPLTVTSAQKNPTAFYLCASSMGTGFIEQYFGPGTRLTVT.

V usage is TRBV6-5 and J usage is TRBJ2-7; D gene ambiguous. Trimming took 10 bases from V and 3 from J, leaving 16 bases between them. Germline-derived CDR1 and CDR2 are MNHEY and SVGAGI. CDR3 length: 13 amino acids. The CDR3 spells CATHWSFYYEQYF. The CDR3 nucleotides read TGTGCCACCCACTGGAGTTTCTACTACGAGCAGTACTTC.

J is TRBJ1-2 and V is TRBV5-1; 9 bases fit TRBD1. There are 14 residues in the CDR3. The germline V gene has CDR1 SGHRS and CDR2 YFSETQ. With V trimmed by 4 bases and J by 2 bases, 3 bases remained unmatched. The CDR3: CASSETGGNYGYTF. Written as DNA, the CDR3 is TGCGCCAGCAGCGAGACAGGGGGGAACTATGGCTACACCTTC.

The chain joins TRBV6-1 to TRBJ1-2; 12 bases match TRBD1. CDR1 is MNHNS and CDR2 is SASEGT in the germline V gene. V gave up 5 bases and J gave up 5 bases; unmatched junction bases: 6. The CDR3 covers 15 residues. CDR3 region: CASSHGTGGNYGYTF. The CDR3 DNA sequence: TGTGCCAGCAGTCATGGGACAGGGGGCAATTATGGCTACACCTTC.

V and J are TRBV6-5 and TRBJ1-1; D uncertain. V was trimmed by 5 bases and J by 5 bases, leaving 15 bases between them. This CDR3 contains 14 residues. Per the germline V gene, CDR1 is MNHEY and CDR2 is SVGAGI. The CDR3 DNA sequence: TGTGCCAGCAGTACCGCGTCGGGAATGACTGAAGCTTTCTTT. Protein product: CASSTASGMTEAFF.

The rearrangement uses TRBV2 and TRBJ2-5; possibly TRBD2 for D (7 bases). Trimming removed 6 bases from V and 1 base from J, with 15 bases in between. CDR1 and CDR2 (germline): SNHLY, FYNNEI. This CDR3 contains 15 residues. CDR3 residues: CASRRGAGSQETQYF. CDR3 DNA sequence: TGTGCCAGCAGACGGGGGGCGGGTTCCCAAGAGACCCAGTACTTC.